This T cell receptor beta chain appears in the sequencing data of a study of cytomegalovirus exposure and HLA in healthy donors. The study, taken as a whole, reports: TCR beta V- and J-gene trimming, according to a later analysis, was linked to a missense DCLRE1C variant. The classifier reportedly diagnosed cytomegalovirus status with high sensitivity and specificity.

In its sample, this clone was seen once. Its antigen is unidentified. The CDR3 contains 11 residues. From germline, CDR1 is SGDLS and CDR2 YYNGEE. The V gene lost 3 bases and the J gene lost 6 bases, with 7 bases spanning the gap. Donors were ostensibly healthy at sampling, although undocumented immune exposures were probable. PCR involved 60 Vbeta and 13 Jbeta primers. Profiled with immunoSEQ multiplex PCR; TCRdb holds only in-frame clones, not every one. The table records about 100,000 clones, approximately 87% of them present only once. The rearrangement joins TRBV9 to TRBJ2-7, with D possibly being TRBD1 (5 bases). Source material: PBMCs. This clonotype was sampled from a man between 40 and 49 years old in good health and CMV-seronegative. CDR3: CASSGTGEQYF. CDR3 bases: TGTGCCAGCAGCGGAACAGGCGAGCAGTACTTC.